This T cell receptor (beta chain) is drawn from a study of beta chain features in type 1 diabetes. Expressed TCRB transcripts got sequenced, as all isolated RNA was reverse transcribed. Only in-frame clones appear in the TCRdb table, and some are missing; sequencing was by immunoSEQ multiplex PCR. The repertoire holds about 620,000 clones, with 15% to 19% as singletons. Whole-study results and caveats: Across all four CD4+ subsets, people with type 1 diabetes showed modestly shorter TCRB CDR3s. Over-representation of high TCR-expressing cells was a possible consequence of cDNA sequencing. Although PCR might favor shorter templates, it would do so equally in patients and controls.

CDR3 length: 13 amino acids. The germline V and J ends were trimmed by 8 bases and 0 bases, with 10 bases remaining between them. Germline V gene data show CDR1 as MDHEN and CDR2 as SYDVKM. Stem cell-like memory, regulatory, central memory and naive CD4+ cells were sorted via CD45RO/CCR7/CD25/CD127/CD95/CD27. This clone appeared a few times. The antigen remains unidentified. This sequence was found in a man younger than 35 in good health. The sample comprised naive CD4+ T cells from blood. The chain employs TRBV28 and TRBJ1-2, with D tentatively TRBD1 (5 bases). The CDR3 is CASRQLSNYGYTF. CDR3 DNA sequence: TGTGCCAGCCGACAGCTGTCTAACTATGGCTACACCTTC.